This TCR beta chain was observed in a study of response to subunit inactivated influenza vaccine. A note on this clonotype: Its antigen is not identified.

TCRdb ran MiXCR on the RT-PCR reads and lists one entry per CDR3 protein. The sample carries 650,000 to 800,000 distinct CDR3 sequences, around 14% recorded once. The study, taken as a whole, reports: It was suggested by the authors that few new T cells are recruited by each seasonal influenza vaccination.

V dropped 1 base and J dropped 0; count of bases not matched to a gene: 5. Germline assignment: CDR1 LGHNA and CDR2 YNFKEQ. The CDR3 spans 16 residues. V usage is TRBV4-2 and J usage is TRBJ1-1; 7 bases agree with TRBD1. The receptor comes from a man aged 50 or older who received an inactivated influenza vaccine. Source: PBMCs from blood, taken 14 days before vaccination. The CDR3 loop reads CASSQGPGGLNTEAFF. CDR3 sequence (DNA): TGTGCCAGCAGCCAAGGTCCAGGGGGGTTGAACACTGAAGCTTTCTTT.